The 12 T cell receptor beta chains below were found in one sample sequenced in a study of blood T cell repertoires in COVID-19. Assay used: immunoSEQ multiplex PCR; TCRdb lists only in-frame clones, some missing. The table shows approximately 210,000 clones, with more than 75% occurring only once. The sequenced sample consisted of peripheral blood. All receptors derive from a human donor in a cohort sampled during active COVID-19.

The chain combines TRBV4-3 with TRBJ2-6, with 9 bases identical to TRBD2. Germline values: CDR1 LGHNA, CDR2 YSLEER. With V trimmed by 0 bases and J by 4 bases, 10 bases remained unmatched. The CDR3 is 19 residues long. The CDR3 protein is CASSQDRASGVTGANVLTF. The CDR3 nucleotides are TGCGCCAGCAGCCAAGATCGGGCTAGCGGGGTGACAGGGGCCAACGTCCTGACTTTC.

V and J are TRBV25-1 and TRBJ1-4, with 8 bases identical to TRBD1. Germline V gives CDR1 MGHDK, CDR2 SYGVNS. The V segment lost 5 bases and the J segment 7 bases; nucleotides outside the gene matches: 9. The CDR3 is made up of 15 amino acids. CDR3 region: CASSTTRGPGEKLFF. CDR3 in DNA: TGTGCCAGCAGTACCACCAGGGGGCCTGGTGAAAAACTGTTTTTT. Variable domain in full (rest from reference TRBV25-1 and TRBJ1-4): EADIYQTPRYLVIGTGKKITLECSQTMGHDKMYWYQQDPGMELHLIHYSYGVNSTEKGDLSSESTVSRIRTEHFPLTLESARPSHTSQYLCASSTTRGPGEKLFFGSGTQLSVL.

The chain couples TRBV10-3 to TRBJ1-2; unclear D gene. Germline CDR1 is ENHRY and CDR2 is SYGVKD. Trimming stripped 7 bases from V and 2 bases from J, with 17 bases between. The CDR3 is made up of 15 amino acids. The CDR3 here is CAIKKEGAPNYGYTF. The CDR3, as DNA: TGTGCCATCAAGAAGGAAGGAGCACCAAACTATGGCTACACCTTC.

This clone was observed once. The chain combines TRBV11-2 with TRBJ1-3; a weak D match, TRBD1 (5 bases). This CDR3 is built from 16 residues. The germline gives CDR1 SGHAT, CDR2 FQNNGV. The V and J ends lost 2 bases and 1 base respectively, with 12 bases between them. The DNA for the CDR3 is TGTGCCAGCAGCTTAAATGGGGCATCTTCTGGAAACACCATATATTTT. Amino acid sequence: CASSLNGASSGNTIYF.

V gene TRBV18 combines with J gene TRBJ1-6; no firm D call. CDR1 is KGHSH, CDR2 LQKENI, per germline. This CDR3 region has 13 residues. V was pared by 0 bases and J by 14 bases, with 11 bases between. This CDR3 is CASSPPSQLTLHF. The CDR3 nucleotides read TGTGCCAGCTCACCACCCAGTCAATTAACCCTCCACTTT.

This clone was seen more than once but under ten times. The chain is built from TRBV6-1 and TRBJ2-2; 7 bases fit TRBD2. V lost 4 bases, J lost 6 bases, and 14 bases stayed unmatched. This CDR3 has 17 residues. Germline V gives CDR1 MNHNS, CDR2 SASEGT. The CDR3 DNA reads TGTGCCAGCAGTGTGACTAGCCCCGCCTTTCTGGCCGGGGAGCTGTTTTTT. It translates to CASSVTSPAFLAGELFF.

J is TRBJ2-7 and V is TRBV2, with 11 bases that match TRBD2. Trimming at V came to 3 bases and at J to 4 bases, leaving 2 bases not matched to a gene. The germline CDR1 and CDR2 sequences are SNHLY and FYNNEI. This CDR3 has 14 amino acids. For the CDR3, the DNA is TGTGCCAGCAGTGAGTCTAGCGGGAGGTACGAGCAGTACTTC. Amino acid sequence: CASSESSGRYEQYF.

V usage is TRBV9 and J usage is TRBJ1-5, with D perhaps TRBD1 (5 bases). Per the germline V gene, CDR1 is SGDLS and CDR2 is YYNGEE. There are 14 residues in the CDR3. The germline V and J ends were trimmed by 3 bases and 6 bases, with 13 bases remaining between them. CDR3 in amino acids: CASSADSGVQPQHF. In nucleotides, the CDR3 is TGTGCCAGCAGCGCCGACAGCGGGGTTCAGCCCCAGCATTTT.

V and J are TRBV5-1 and TRBJ2-7, with 10 bases identical to TRBD2. In germline, CDR1 is SGHRS, CDR2 YFSETQ. V gave up 7 bases and J gave up 3 bases; unmatched junction bases: 7. There are 14 residues in the CDR3. CDR3 sequence: CASRAGGGLYEQYF. The CDR3 DNA reads TGCGCCAGCCGAGCGGGGGGGGGCCTCTACGAGCAGTACTTC. Full variable domain (outside the CDR3, taken from reference TRBV5-1 and TRBJ2-7): KAGVTQTPRYLIKTRGQQVTLSCSPISGHRSVSWYQQTPGQGLQFLFEYFSETQRNKGNFPGRFSGRQFSNSRSEMNVSTLELGDSALYLCASRAGGGLYEQYFGPGTRLTVT.

This clone was picked up one time. The genes are TRBV6-6 and TRBJ2-5, with 9 bases fitting TRBD2. The germline CDR1 and CDR2 sequences are MNHNY and SVGAGI (reference sequence). The CDR3 contains 15 residues. J lost 3 bases, V lost 5 bases, and 7 bases had no gene match. The CDR3: CASSIRTSAKETQYF. CDR3 sequence (DNA): TGTGCCAGCAGTATCCGGACTAGCGCTAAAGAGACCCAGTACTTC.

J is TRBJ2-3 and V is TRBV27; 9 nucleotides align to TRBD2. The V segment lost 5 bases and the J segment 6 bases; nucleotides outside the gene matches: 12. This CDR3 region has 16 residues. Germline V CDR1 and CDR2: MNHEY, SMNVEV (reference sequence). CDR3 protein: CASSPLAGTSWDTQYF. Written as DNA, the CDR3 is TGTGCCAGCAGTCCCCTCGCCGGGACTAGCTGGGATACGCAGTATTTT.

V gene TRBV11-2 combines with J gene TRBJ2-7; D perhaps matches TRBD1 (6 bases). Germline lookup yields CDR1 SGHAT and CDR2 FQNNGV. The CDR3 has 15 residues. The V end was cut by 1 base, the J end by 0 bases, with 10 bases between. DNA of the CDR3: TGTGCCAGCAGCTTAGGTTCGGACAGCTCCTACGAGCAGTACTTC. This translates into CASSLGSDSSYEQYF.